Below are 28 T cell receptor beta chains sequenced from a single sample in a study of blood T cell repertoires in COVID-19. Generated by immunoSEQ multiplex PCR, the TCRdb table keeps only in-frame clones and is missing some. Of some 240,000 clones in the sample, approximately 80% were seen once. The specimen was peripheral blood. The source of these receptors is a woman aged 80 or over with COVID-19, enrolled during active disease.

The rearrangement uses TRBV11-2 and TRBJ2-1; 9 bases fit TRBD2. This CDR3 has 17 residues. Germline assignment: CDR1 SGHAT and CDR2 FQNNGV. V gave up 5 bases and J gave up 2 bases; unmatched junction bases: 10. This CDR3 reads CASSPPLRLAAYNEQFF. As DNA, the CDR3 is TGTGCCAGCAGCCCCCCCCTCCGACTAGCGGCCTACAATGAGCAGTTCTTC.

The chain has TRBV7-9 and TRBJ1-1; D remains ambiguous. With 5 bases removed from V and 4 bases from J, the gap between germline ends came to 14 bases. The CDR3 covers 14 residues. In germline, CDR1 is SEHNR, CDR2 FQNEAQ (reference sequence). CDR3 sequence: CASSPRTGVTEAFF. CDR3 nucleotides: TGTGCCAGCAGCCCGAGGACCGGGGTCACTGAAGCTTTCTTT.

This chain joins TRBV24-1 and TRBJ2-1; D is uncertain. CDR3 size: 13 residues. Trimming cost V 3 bases and J 8 bases, with 10 bases left between them. The germline V gene encodes CDR1 KGHDR and CDR2 SFDVKD. CDR3 amino acids: CATSDTARDEQFF. The CDR3 DNA reads as TGTGCCACCAGTGATACTGCTCGGGATGAGCAGTTCTTC.

V and J are TRBV7-2 and TRBJ1-5; D ambiguous. The CDR3 length is 14 residues. The germline V and J ends were trimmed by 1 base and 4 bases, with 8 bases remaining between them. Germline V gene data show CDR1 as SGHTA and CDR2 as FQGNSA. The CDR3 spells CASSLDGRNQPQHF. CDR3 sequence (DNA): TGTGCCAGCAGCTTAGATGGGAGAAATCAGCCCCAGCATTTT.

This clone was counted between two and nine times. For the CDR3, the DNA is TGTGCCAGCAGCTTGACCGGTCGCGATCAGCCCCAGCATTTT. It translates to CASSLTGRDQPQHF. V usage is TRBV5-5 and J usage is TRBJ1-5; no firm D call. Germline V gene data show CDR1 as SGHKS and CDR2 as YYEKEE (reference sequence). V lost 1 base and J 5 bases, leaving 10 bases between the germline ends. The CDR3 contains 14 residues.

This clone has only a few counts. This chain joins TRBV19 and TRBJ2-7; maybe TRBD2 (5 bases). Trimming shortened V by 3 bases and J by 6 bases, and 9 bases separated the two germline ends. CDR1 and CDR2 (germline): LNHDA, SQIVND (reference sequence). CDR3 size: 12 residues. CDR3 sequence: CASSIQAGEQYF. The CDR3 DNA follows: TGTGCCAGTAGTATTCAGGCGGGCGAGCAGTACTTC. The full variable domain, rest sourced from reference TRBV19 and TRBJ2-7, is DGGITQSPKYLFRKEGQNVTLSCEQNLNHDAMYWYRQDPGQGLRLIYYSQIVNDFQKGDIAEGYSVSREKKESFPLTVTSAQKNPTAFYLCASSIQAGEQYFGPGTRLTVT.

V usage is TRBV5-4 and J usage is TRBJ2-2; 7 nucleotides agree with TRBD2. Germline CDR1 SGHNT, CDR2 YYREEE (reference sequence). There are 17 residues in the CDR3. Trimming at V came to 4 bases and at J to 5 bases, leaving 14 bases not matched to a gene. The CDR3 DNA is TGTGCCAGCAGCCCCGGAGGGAGGGGCGGAGGTACCGGGGAGCTGTTTTTT. Translated: CASSPGGRGGGTGELFF.

J is TRBJ1-6 and V is TRBV7-3; 11 bases are a match to TRBD1. Germline V CDR1 and CDR2: SGHTA, FQGTGA. This CDR3 has 15 amino acids. V lost 2 bases to trimming and J lost 10 bases; unmatched junction nucleotides: 4. The CDR3 sequence is CASSLLDRGQSPLHF. For the CDR3, the DNA is TGTGCCAGCAGCTTACTGGACAGGGGGCAGTCACCCCTCCACTTT.

This chain connects TRBV18 to TRBJ2-1; the match to TRBD2 covers 10 bases. The V segment lost 6 bases and the J segment 4 bases; nucleotides outside the gene matches: 6. The CDR3 consists of 15 residues. Germline CDR1 KGHSH, CDR2 LQKENI. The CDR3 bases are TGTGCCAGCTCGGCGGCTAGCGGGAGATACAATGAGCAGTTCTTC. It specifies CASSAASGRYNEQFF.

This chain joins TRBV21-1 and TRBJ2-7; no check of the table's D call, TRBD1, against the DNA was made. TRBV21-1 is a pseudogene. The CDR3 contains 15 residues. CDR3 coding DNA: TGTGCCAGCAGCGGCCGGGACAGTAGGACCTACGAGCAGTACTTC. Its translation: CASSGRDSRTYEQYF.

The CDR3 coding sequence is TGCGCCAGCAGCCCGGGACAGGGGGCCGGAAAACTGTTTTTT. Protein: CASSPGQGAGKLFF. The V call is TRBV5-1, the J call TRBJ1-4; TRBD1 matches at 12 bases. Germline V gives CDR1 SGHRS, CDR2 YFSETQ. The CDR3 length is 14 residues. Unmatched junction bases numbered 5, after V lost 4 bases and J lost 10 bases.

This clone was seen a handful of times. The V call is TRBV6-4, the J call TRBJ2-3; 8 bases map to TRBD2. The V segment lost 5 bases and the J segment 5 bases; nucleotides outside the gene matches: 9. This CDR3 has 15 amino acids. CDR1 MRHNA and CDR2 SNTAGT come from the germline V gene. In DNA, the CDR3 is TGTGCCAGCAGTCCTACGGCGGGAGGTAAAGATACGCAGTATTTT. Residues: CASSPTAGGKDTQYF.

V is TRBV5-5 and J is TRBJ1-2; TRBD1 matches 10 bases. V shed 3 bases, J shed 6 bases, and the junction held 2 bases outside the gene matches. The CDR3 sequence is 13 residues long. Germline CDR1 SGHKS, CDR2 YYEKEE (reference sequence). The CDR3 sequence: CASSSTGGNGYTF. CDR3 bases: TGTGCCAGCAGCTCGACAGGGGGCAATGGCTACACCTTC.

V gene TRBV19 combines with J gene TRBJ1-1; 7 bases match TRBD1. This CDR3 spans 15 amino acids. Unmatched junction bases numbered 10, after V lost 1 base and J lost 8 bases. Germline CDR1 LNHDA, CDR2 SQIVND (reference sequence). This CDR3 reads CASSIGGGNSGEAFF. The DNA of the CDR3 is TGTGCCAGTAGTATAGGAGGGGGCAACAGCGGAGAAGCTTTCTTT.

This clone has just one count. The CDR3 reads CASSLGTAETQYF. CDR3 coding DNA: TGTGCCAGCAGCCTTGGGACAGCGGAGACCCAGTACTTC. This chain uses TRBV7-2 with TRBJ2-5; 7 bases match TRBD1. The ends lost 5 bases at V and 5 bases at J; junction bases unmatched: 5. The germline CDR1 and CDR2 sequences are SGHTA and FQGNSA. The length of the CDR3 is 13 residues.

The CDR3 nucleotides are TGTGCCAGCAGTTCGGGACTAGGAAGGGCCGATGAGCAGTTCTTC. Its translation is CASSSGLGRADEQFF. The chain couples TRBV6-5 to TRBJ2-1, with 8 bases matching TRBD2. The CDR3 has 15 residues. With V trimmed by 4 bases and J by 8 bases, 10 bases remained unmatched. CDR1 and CDR2 from the germline V gene are MNHEY and SVGAGI.

The gene calls are TRBV19 and TRBJ2-3; 10 nucleotides match TRBD2. Trimming took 9 bases from V and 2 from J; bases not matched to a gene: 8. The CDR3 length is 15 residues. The germline CDR1 and CDR2 sequences are LNHDA and SQIVND (reference sequence). The CDR3 DNA follows: TGTGCCAGCCGGTCTCTAGCGGGGGTCACAGATACGCAGTATTTT. Translation gives CASRSLAGVTDTQYF.

Of note for this clone: Other DNA sequences within the sample encode an identical CDR3. The chain is built from TRBV18 and TRBJ1-2; D might be TRBD1 (5 bases). Germline V gene sequence: CDR1 KGHSH, CDR2 LQKENI. This CDR3 has 13 amino acids. V lost 3 bases and J lost 6, with 11 bases in between. CDR3 DNA sequence: TGTGCCAGCTCACCTAACGGGGGGAATGGCTACACCTTC. This translates into CASSPNGGNGYTF. Supplemented by reference TRBV18 and TRBJ1-2, the full variable domain reads NAGVMQNPRHLVRRRGQEARLRCSPMKGHSHVYWYRQLPEEGLKFMVYLQKENIIDESGMPKERFSAEFPKEGPSILRIQQVVRGDSAAYFCASSPNGGNGYTFGSGTRLTVV.

The chain has TRBV19 and TRBJ1-3; D is unclear. V lost 3 bases to trimming and J lost 0 bases, with 9 bases between them. The CDR3 extends over 15 amino acids. Germline V gene data show CDR1 as LNHDA and CDR2 as SQIVND (reference sequence). CDR3 in DNA: TGTGCCAGTAGTATCCCGTCACTCTCTGGAAACACCATATATTTT. It codes for CASSIPSLSGNTIYF.

This clone was observed once. The gene calls are TRBV11-2 and TRBJ1-3; tentatively, D is TRBD1 (6 bases). The V gene lost 6 bases and the J gene lost 3 bases, with 15 bases spanning the gap. CDR1 is SGHAT and CDR2 is FQNNGV in the germline V gene. The CDR3 loop spans 15 amino acids. The CDR3 DNA follows: TGTGCCAGCAGGGATGGGTGGGGGCTTGGAAACACCATATATTTT. Residues: CASRDGWGLGNTIYF.

This clone appeared a few times. The rearrangement links TRBV11-3 to TRBJ2-5, with a weak D call TRBD2 (7 bases). Trimming cost V 2 bases and J 1 base, with 17 bases left between them. Per germline, CDR1 SGHNT and CDR2 YENEEA. This CDR3 is built from 17 residues. The DNA of the CDR3 is TGTGCCAGCAGCTTACGACTCAGGGGAGGGCCCCAAGAGACCCAGTACTTC. It encodes CASSLRLRGGPQETQYF.

V gene TRBV10-3 combines with J gene TRBJ2-1; 7 bases map to TRBD2. V trimming: 10 bases; J trimming: 1 base; junction bases outside the gene matches: 22. CDR1 and CDR2 (germline): ENHRY, SYGVKD. The CDR3 sequence is 19 residues long. The CDR3 sequence is CATTSLGEGRKGSYNEQFF. The CDR3, as DNA: TGTGCCACAACCTCCTTGGGGGAGGGCCGAAAAGGGTCCTACAATGAGCAGTTCTTC.

CDR3 nucleotides: TGTGCCAGCAGCTTGGACACTTACGAGCAGTACTTC. Encoded protein: CASSLDTYEQYF. The chain employs TRBV7-8 and TRBJ2-7, with D possibly being TRBD1 (5 bases). CDR3 length: 12 residues. CDR1 and CDR2 (germline): SGHVS, FQNEAQ. Trimming pared 3 bases from V and 4 bases from J, leaving 7 bases between.

The CDR3 DNA follows: TGTGCCAGCAGCCCCTTGAGGAGAGGGAGGGCCGGGATAGATGGTGGGGCCAACGTCCTGACTTTC. Its protein is CASSPLRRGRAGIDGGANVLTF. The rearrangement uses TRBV27 and TRBJ2-6; 7 bases are shared with TRBD2. J gave up 3 bases and V 6 bases, and 26 bases lay outside the gene matches. The CDR3 covers 22 residues. Looked up from germline, CDR1 is MNHEY and CDR2 is SMNVEV (reference sequence).

The chain has TRBV6-6 and TRBJ2-7; 7 nucleotides agree with TRBD2. The V and J ends lost 6 bases and 2 bases, in that order; junction bases with no gene match: 4. Germline CDR1 MNHNY, CDR2 SVGAGI (reference sequence). The CDR3 sequence is 13 residues long. The CDR3 loop reads CASSLRGAYEQYF. CDR3 DNA: TGTGCCAGCAGCCTTCGGGGGGCCTACGAGCAGTACTTC.

In this sample, this clone turned up a few times. The chain carries TRBV7-9 and TRBJ2-7; D is ambiguous. The length of the CDR3 is 13 residues. The germline gives CDR1 SEHNR, CDR2 FQNEAQ (reference sequence). V was pared by 5 bases and J by 6 bases, with 14 bases between. The CDR3 region is CASSLRAVSEQYF. As DNA, the CDR3 is TGTGCCAGCAGCCTACGTGCTGTATCCGAGCAGTACTTC.

The chain uses TRBV11-2 and TRBJ1-6, with D maybe TRBD1 (6 bases). Per germline, CDR1 SGHAT and CDR2 FQNNGV. Trimming removed 2 bases from V and 14 bases from J, with 16 bases in between. The length of the CDR3 is 14 residues. The CDR3 is CASSLFRGAGSLHF. The DNA of the CDR3 is TGTGCCAGCAGCTTATTCCGGGGGGCGGGGTCCCTCCACTTT.

This chain connects TRBV7-9 to TRBJ2-5; D might be TRBD1 (6 bases). Trimming shortened V by 4 bases and J by 2 bases, and 11 bases separated the two germline ends. The CDR3 totals 14 residues. Germline values: CDR1 SEHNR, CDR2 FQNEAQ (reference sequence). The DNA for the CDR3 is TGTGCCAGCAGCTCGACAGGTGGGCAAGAGACCCAGTACTTC. Translated, it gives CASSSTGGQETQYF.